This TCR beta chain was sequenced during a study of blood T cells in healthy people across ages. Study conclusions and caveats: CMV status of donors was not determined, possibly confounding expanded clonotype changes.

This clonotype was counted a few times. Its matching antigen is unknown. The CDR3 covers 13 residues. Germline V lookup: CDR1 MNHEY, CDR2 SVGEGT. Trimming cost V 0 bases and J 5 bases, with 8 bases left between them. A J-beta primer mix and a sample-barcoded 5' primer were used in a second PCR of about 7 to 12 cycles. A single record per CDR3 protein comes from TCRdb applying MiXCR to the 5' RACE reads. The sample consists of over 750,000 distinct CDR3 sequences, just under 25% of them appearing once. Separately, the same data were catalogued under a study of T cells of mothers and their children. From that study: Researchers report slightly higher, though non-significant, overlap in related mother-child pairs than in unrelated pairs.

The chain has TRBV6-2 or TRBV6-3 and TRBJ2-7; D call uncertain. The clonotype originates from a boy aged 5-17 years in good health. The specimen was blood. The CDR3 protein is CASSYSIVDEQYF. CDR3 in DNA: TGTGCCAGCAGTTACTCGATAGTGGACGAGCAGTACTTC.